The TCR beta chain described here comes from a study of blood T cell repertoires in COVID-19. This CDR3 has 14 amino acids. V gave up 6 bases and J gave up 8 bases; unmatched junction bases: 7. From germline, CDR1 is MDHEN and CDR2 SYDVKM. The method was immunoSEQ multiplex PCR; TCRdb's version includes in-frame clones alone and lacks a portion of them. The sample holds 200,000 to 250,000 clones; around 80% are singletons and the top ten take approximately 4.3%. This clone has a handful of counts. This sequence was found in a man aged 25 to 45 with acute COVID-19. Source material: PBMCs or T cells enriched from blood (not recorded which). The rearrangement joins TRBV28 to TRBJ1-4; 9 bases map to TRBD1. The CDR3 reads CASRSGQGSEKLFF. In DNA, the CDR3 is TGTGCCAGCAGGTCGGGACAGGGAAGCGAAAAACTGTTTTTT.